This entry lists 23 T cell receptor beta chains sequenced from one sample in a study of blood T cells in healthy people across ages (dated by TCRdb to 2015 to 2017). Libraries were constructed by 5' RACE. Sequencing used an Illumina HiSeq 2500. A second PCR of about 6 to 11 cycles was run with a J-beta primer mix and a sample-barcoded 5' primer. TCRdb took the public reads, trimmed them with fastp at Q25, ran MiXCR for clone calling and kept in-frame beta chains. CDR3 protein sequences are deduplicated, and each keeps its most common genes and DNA. This sample comprises about 1,500,000 distinct CDR3 sequences, approximately 38% of them detected only once. Clones ranked in the top ten supply 7.9% of the sample. Sequencing input: blood. All receptors derive from a woman younger than 35 in good health.

The chain employs TRBV20-1 and TRBJ2-7, with 9 bases matching TRBD1. With 0 bases clipped from V and 2 bases from J, the junction kept 2 bases outside the gene matches. This CDR3 comprises 14 residues. Per germline, CDR1 DFQATT and CDR2 SNEGSKA (reference sequence). CDR3: CSAREGTGTYEQYF. The CDR3 DNA reads as TGCAGTGCTAGAGAGGGGACAGGGACCTACGAGCAGTACTTC.

This CDR3 is CASSRRGASGASYEQYF. In DNA form, the CDR3 reads TGTGCCAGCTCACGGAGAGGTGCTAGCGGGGCCTCCTACGAGCAGTACTTC. This chain uses TRBV18 with TRBJ2-7, with TRBD2 matching over 9 bases. CDR1 is KGHSH and CDR2 is LQKENI in the germline V gene. The CDR3 sequence is 17 residues long. V shed 4 bases and J 0 bases; nucleotides not matched to a gene: 10.

This clonotype was counted between two and nine times. This CDR3 is CSASAGASGANVLTF. The CDR3 DNA reads TGCAGTGCTTCGGCGGGAGCCTCTGGGGCCAACGTCCTGACTTTC. The rearrangement links TRBV20-1 to TRBJ2-6; 7 nucleotides agree with TRBD2. CDR3 size: 15 residues. Germline loops: CDR1 DFQATT, CDR2 SNEGSKA (reference sequence). V lost 5 bases to trimming and J lost 0 bases; unmatched junction nucleotides: 4.

This clonotype was observed many times. Compared with germline, one end of the junction differs, possibly owing to a read error. The V gene is TRBV27, the J gene TRBJ1-1, with 12 positions matching TRBD1. The CDR3 covers 14 residues. Germline V gene data show CDR1 as MNHEY and CDR2 as SMNVEV (reference sequence). CDR3 coding DNA: TGCGCCAGCAGCCTGGGACAGGGGGCCTCTGAAGCTTTCTTT. As protein: CASSLGQGASEAFF.

V usage is TRBV28 and J usage is TRBJ1-4, with D possibly being TRBD1 (6 bases). CDR1 MDHEN and CDR2 SYDVKM come from the germline V gene. Trimming stripped 5 bases from V and 0 bases from J, with 10 bases between. This CDR3 contains 15 residues. CDR3 sequence reads: CASSLTGPTNEKLFF. In nucleotides, the CDR3 is TGTGCCAGCAGTCTTACAGGGCCAACTAATGAAAAACTGTTTTTT.

This clonotype was recorded many times. The chain has TRBV5-1 and TRBJ1-5, with 10 bases aligning to TRBD1. Trimming removed 0 bases from V and 4 bases from J; junction bases left unmatched: 1. Germline values: CDR1 SGHRS, CDR2 YFSETQ. CDR3 length: 15 residues. The CDR3 here is CASSLGGQGNQPQHF. The CDR3 DNA follows: TGCGCCAGCAGCTTGGGGGGACAGGGGAATCAGCCCCAGCATTTT. The variable domain in full, completed from reference TRBV5-1 and TRBJ1-5, reads KAGVTQTPRYLIKTRGQQVTLSCSPISGHRSVSWYQQTPGQGLQFLFEYFSETQRNKGNFPGRFSGRQFSNSRSEMNVSTLELGDSALYLCASSLGGQGNQPQHFGDGTRLSIL.

The sample holds a few counts of this clonotype. V gene TRBV12-3 or TRBV12-4 combines with J gene TRBJ2-5; 9 bases match TRBD2. V lost 6 bases and J lost 5; bases outside the gene matches: 10. The CDR3 length is 15 residues. As DNA, the CDR3 is TGTGCCAGCAGCGCTACTGGGACTAGCCGGGAGACCCAGTACTTC. Protein sequence: CASSATGTSRETQYF.

This clonotype was observed a single time. The V and J genes are TRBV20-1 and TRBJ1-5; TRBD1 agrees at 8 bases. Germline CDR1 DFQATT, CDR2 SNEGSKA (reference sequence). V was pared by 6 bases and J by 7 bases, with 11 bases of the junction left unmatched. CDR3 length: 14 amino acids. The CDR3 spells CSAGPRTGLQPQHF. Written as DNA, the CDR3 is TGCAGTGCCGGCCCCCGGACAGGGCTACAGCCCCAGCATTTT.

This rearrangement joins TRBV20-1 to TRBJ1-5; a weak D match, TRBD1 (6 bases). This CDR3 has 14 residues. Germline V CDR1 and CDR2: DFQATT, SNEGSKA (reference sequence). Between the trimmed V and J ends, which lost 5 bases and 5 bases, there was a span of 16 bases. The CDR3 region has the DNA TGCAGTGCTTCCCGAGGGGGGGTCGATCAGCCCCAGCATTTT. Residues: CSASRGGVDQPQHF.

This chain connects TRBV2 to TRBJ2-5; 7 bases are a match to TRBD1. After removal of 4 bases from V and 1 base from J, the junction contained 6 bases not matched to a gene. The CDR3 loop spans 15 amino acids. Germline loops: CDR1 SNHLY, CDR2 FYNNEI. The CDR3 sequence is CASSGAGQAQETQYF. The DNA for the CDR3 is TGTGCCAGCAGTGGGGCCGGACAGGCCCAAGAGACCCAGTACTTC. Looking up the rest from reference TRBV2 and TRBJ2-5 gives the full variable domain: EPEVTQTPSHQVTQMGQEVILRCVPISNHLYFYWYRQILGQKVEFLVSFYNNEISEKSEIFDDQFSVERPDGSNFTLKIRSTKLEDSAMYFCASSGAGQAQETQYFGPGTRLLVL.

The chain joins TRBV12-3 or TRBV12-4 to TRBJ2-5; D is unresolved. The V end lost 6 bases, the J end lost 0 bases, and 17 bases lay between the germline ends. The CDR3 consists of 16 residues. CDR3 DNA sequence: TGTGCCAGCAGCTCTGGGCGACGAGCCCACCAAGAGACCCAGTACTTC. Translation: CASSSGRRAHQETQYF.

This clonotype was observed at least ten times. This sequence joins TRBV25-1 and TRBJ1-2; D is undetermined. V was trimmed by 6 bases and J by 0 bases, leaving 5 bases between them. Germline V gene sequence: CDR1 MGHDK, CDR2 SYGVNS. The CDR3 has 12 amino acids. The CDR3 DNA reads as TGTGCCAGCAGCCAATCTAACTATGGCTACACCTTC. Its protein product is CASSQSNYGYTF.

In its sample, this clonotype was seen a few times. The gene calls are TRBV29-1 and TRBJ2-3; D may match TRBD1 or TRBD2 (5 bases each). CDR1 is SQVTM and CDR2 is ANQGSEA in the germline V gene. The V end lost 7 bases, the J end lost 6 bases, and 23 bases lay between the germline ends. CDR3 length: 15 amino acids. The CDR3, as DNA: TGCAGCGCCGACCTACGGCAGGGACGATTTGATACGCAGTATTTT. This sequence encodes CSADLRQGRFDTQYF.

The gene calls are TRBV24-1 and TRBJ1-2; TRBD1 is a possible D gene (5 bases). Germline loops: CDR1 KGHDR, CDR2 SFDVKD. With 1 base removed from V and 6 bases from J, the gap between germline ends came to 8 bases. The CDR3 runs 13 residues. The CDR3 DNA reads as TGTGCCACCAGTGATTTCCAGGGTGATGGCTACACCTTC. This encodes CATSDFQGDGYTF.

V and J are TRBV10-3 and TRBJ2-7; 8 nucleotides match TRBD2. The CDR3 extends over 17 amino acids. J gave up 2 bases and V 2 bases, and 11 bases lay outside the gene matches. Germline assignment: CDR1 ENHRY and CDR2 SYGVKD. The DNA of the CDR3 is TGTGCCATCAGTGAGACTAGCTGGCGGGAGGTCCCCTACGAGCAGTACTTC. Protein product: CAISETSWREVPYEQYF.

This chain links TRBV10-3 with TRBJ1-2; D is ambiguous. Germline lookup yields CDR1 ENHRY and CDR2 SYGVKD. V gave up 6 bases and J gave up 2 bases, with 13 bases separating them. The CDR3 spans 14 residues. The CDR3 DNA reads TGTGCCATCAGCCCTCCTAACCAAAACTATGGCTACACCTTC. It yields the protein CAISPPNQNYGYTF.

On this clonotype itself: A much larger clone differs from this one at a single base, so this may be a read error. The J gene is TRBJ2-5, the V gene TRBV9, with unresolved D. With the DNA end fitting TRBJ2-1 better, the J assignment may be wrong. The CDR3 totals 13 residues. CDR1 and CDR2 (germline): SGDLS, YYNGEE. The CDR3: CASSVGPQETQFF. CDR3 sequence (DNA): TGTGCCAGCAGCGTAGGACCTCAAGAGACCCAGTTCTTC.

The table lists this clonotype with a few counts. The chain combines TRBV7-2 with TRBJ2-1, with 9 positions matching TRBD2. CDR1 is SGHTA, CDR2 FQGNSA, per germline. Trimming took 3 bases from V and 4 from J; bases not matched to a gene: 4. The length of the CDR3 is 15 residues. The CDR3 DNA reads TGTGCCAGCAGCTTTGCGACTAGCGGATACAATGAGCAGTTCTTC. Translated: CASSFATSGYNEQFF.

This clonotype appeared once. The DNA of the CDR3 is TGCAGTGAACAGGGCAGGGACAATGAGCAGTACTTC. Translating it yields CSEQGRDNEQYF. This sequence joins TRBV20-1 and TRBJ2-5, with D maybe TRBD1 (6 bases). The CDR3 has 12 amino acids. V lost 7 bases and J 11 bases, leaving 20 bases between the germline ends. Germline CDR1 is DFQATT and CDR2 is SNEGSKA (reference sequence).

This rearrangement joins TRBV7-9 to TRBJ1-1; D not certain. The germline V gene encodes CDR1 SEHNR and CDR2 FQNEAQ (reference sequence). The ends were cut back, 6 bases at V and 0 bases at J, with 14 bases in the middle. CDR3 length equals 15 residues. CDR3 in DNA: TGTGCCAGCAGTCTGATAGCCTCCCTGAACACTGAAGCTTTCTTT. Translation gives CASSLIASLNTEAFF.

The table lists this clonotype with many counts. The rearrangement uses TRBV4-1 and TRBJ2-3, with D unresolved. Germline loops: CDR1 MGHRA, CDR2 YSYEKL. V lost 1 base, J lost 4 bases, and 12 bases lay in between. This CDR3 spans 15 amino acids. The CDR3 loop is CASSQVGQLADTQYF. The CDR3 DNA sequence: TGCGCCAGCAGCCAAGTGGGCCAGTTGGCAGATACGCAGTATTTT.

J is TRBJ1-2 and V is TRBV12-3 or TRBV12-4; possible D gene TRBD1, 5 bases. The CDR3 is made up of 15 amino acids. V was pared by 4 bases and J by 2 bases, with 14 bases between. In DNA form, the CDR3 reads TGTGCCAGCAGTTCCGGGGTCCGGGGGAACTATGGCTACACCTTC. This translates into CASSSGVRGNYGYTF.

This clonotype was seen a few times. The CDR3 coding sequence is TGTGCCAGCTACGACAGGGGGCGGAACGAGCAGTACTTC. Protein: CASYDRGRNEQYF. The chain joins TRBV27 to TRBJ2-7, with TRBD1 identical over 10 bases. The CDR3 has 13 residues. The germline V gene encodes CDR1 MNHEY and CDR2 SMNVEV (reference sequence). The V gene end was trimmed by 8 bases and the J gene end by 5 bases; junction bases not matched to a gene: 6.